These 22 T cell receptor beta chains share one sample of origin, sequenced in a study of T cell responses to AZD1222 COVID-19 vaccine. Data came from immunoSEQ multiplex PCR; TCRdb stores just in-frame clones and leaves some out. This sample has tens of thousands of clones; around 88% occur once, and the top ten carry around a tenth. The source material was peripheral blood, sampled 28 days after the second AZD1222 dose. Receptors originate from an adult who received the AZD1222 COVID-19 vaccine.

This chain joins TRBV18 and TRBJ1-3; D is unclear. Trimming left V 6 bases short and J 4 bases short, with 16 bases between. The germline CDR1 and CDR2 sequences are KGHSH and LQKENI. CDR3 size: 15 residues. The CDR3 coding sequence is TGTGCCAGCTCCCCCGAGAACTGGGCAGGAAACACCATATATTTT. It specifies CASSPENWAGNTIYF.

This rearrangement joins TRBV28 to TRBJ1-1; the D is unclear. V lost 6 bases to trimming and J lost 5 bases, with 16 bases between them. The CDR3 totals 14 residues. The germline gives CDR1 MDHEN, CDR2 SYDVKM. The CDR3 is CASSPPARGTEAFF. The CDR3 nucleotides are TGTGCCAGCAGCCCCCCGGCCCGTGGGACTGAAGCTTTCTTT.

This sequence joins TRBV6-6 and TRBJ2-6; TRBD1 matches 10 bases. The CDR3 is 18 residues long. V shed 5 bases and J 3 bases; nucleotides not matched to a gene: 10. Germline CDR1 and CDR2: MNHNY and SVGAGI (reference sequence). CDR3 loop: CASSPSRDRGGGANVLTF. The CDR3 bases are TGTGCCAGCAGTCCCTCCCGGGACAGGGGAGGTGGGGCCAACGTCCTGACTTTC.

The J gene is TRBJ2-1, the V gene TRBV5-5; perhaps TRBD2 as D (6 bases). V shed 1 base and J shed 4 bases, with 9 bases lying between them. CDR1 is SGHKS and CDR2 is YYEKEE in the germline V gene (reference sequence). The CDR3 extends over 14 amino acids. The CDR3 here is CASSLLGGYNEQFF. In DNA, the CDR3 is TGTGCCAGCAGCTTGCTTGGGGGGTACAATGAGCAGTTCTTC.

This clone qualifies as medium-sized. CDR3 residues: CASSYPPYEQYF. The CDR3 bases are TGTGCCAGCAGTTACCCCCCCTACGAGCAGTACTTC. The chain couples TRBV6-2 or TRBV6-3 to TRBJ2-7; D remains unclear. CDR1 is MNHEY and CDR2 is SVGEGT in the germline V gene. Trimming removed 2 bases at V and 2 bases at J, with 4 bases between. CDR3 length: 12 residues.

V usage is TRBV5-4 and J usage is TRBJ1-2; possibly TRBD1 for D (6 bases). CDR3 size: 15 residues. Trimming shortened V by 0 bases and J by 8 bases, and 17 bases separated the two germline ends. The germline gives CDR1 SGHNT, CDR2 YYREEE (reference sequence). CDR3 amino acids: CASSLGTTGLGGYTF. The CDR3 coding sequence is TGTGCCAGCAGCTTGGGGACAACAGGGCTGGGAGGCTACACCTTC.

This clone has only a few counts. J is TRBJ2-5 and V is TRBV6-2 or TRBV6-3; no clear D gene. Germline lookup yields CDR1 MNHEY and CDR2 SVGEGT. V was cut by 4 bases and J by 1 base, with 13 bases left in between. There are 15 residues in the CDR3. As DNA, the CDR3 is TGTGCCAGCAGTTTCTTCTTGGGGTCCCAAGAGACCCAGTACTTC. It encodes CASSFFLGSQETQYF.

The rearrangement uses TRBV15 and TRBJ2-1; maybe TRBD2 (5 bases). The CDR3 sequence is 15 residues long. Germline CDR1 LNHNV, CDR2 YYDKDF (reference sequence). With 3 bases removed from V and 0 bases from J, the gap between germline ends came to 9 bases. The CDR3 spells CATSRTIDSYNEQFF. The CDR3 nucleotides are TGTGCCACCAGCAGGACTATAGACTCCTACAATGAGCAGTTCTTC.

The J gene is TRBJ1-4, the V gene TRBV28; TRBD1 is a possible D gene (6 bases). Trimming stripped 6 bases from V and 5 bases from J, with 16 bases between. The CDR3 contains 15 residues. Per the germline V gene, CDR1 is MDHEN and CDR2 is SYDVKM. CDR3 sequence (DNA): TGTGCCAGCAGCTCCCCACAGGGACCGAATGAAAAACTGTTTTTT. It specifies CASSSPQGPNEKLFF. Variable domain in full (rest from reference TRBV28 and TRBJ1-4): DVKVTQSSRYLVKRTGEKVFLECVQDMDHENMFWYRQDPGLGLRLIYFSYDVKMKEKGDIPEGYSVSREKKERFSLILESASTNQTSMYLCASSSPQGPNEKLFFGSGTQLSVL.

J is TRBJ2-7 and V is TRBV27; D unclear. This CDR3 has 11 residues. Germline loops: CDR1 MNHEY, CDR2 SMNVEV (reference sequence). V was shortened by 3 bases and J by 6 bases, with 6 bases between the two germline ends. CDR3 nucleotides: TGTGCCAGCAGTTTCGTGGGCGAGCAGTACTTC. This translates into CASSFVGEQYF.

This chain links TRBV5-1 with TRBJ1-4; the D is unclear. V lost 0 bases and J lost 6, with 12 bases in between. CDR1 SGHRS and CDR2 YFSETQ come from the germline V gene. This CDR3 comprises 15 residues. Written as DNA, the CDR3 is TGCGCCAGCAGCTTGGGTTGGGGTAAGGATGAAAAACTGTTTTTT. Protein sequence: CASSLGWGKDEKLFF.

The sample holds one count of this clone. The V call is TRBV19, the J call TRBJ2-5; D possibly corresponds to TRBD2 (5 bases). Trimming left V 1 base short and J 5 bases short, with 5 bases between. The CDR3 runs 12 residues. Germline V gives CDR1 LNHDA, CDR2 SQIVND (reference sequence). CDR3 in amino acids: CASSIGGETQYF. As DNA, the CDR3 is TGTGCCAGTAGTATAGGCGGGGAGACCCAGTACTTC.

The rearrangement joins TRBV5-1 to TRBJ2-7; perhaps D is TRBD1 or TRBD2 (5 bases each). V lost 4 bases and J 7 bases, leaving 21 bases between the germline ends. Germline V lookup: CDR1 SGHRS, CDR2 YFSETQ. This CDR3 has 15 residues. The CDR3 loop is CASSPTRRGEGEQYF. CDR3 nucleotides: TGCGCCAGCAGCCCAACCAGAAGGGGTGAGGGGGAGCAGTACTTC.

The J gene is TRBJ2-6, the V gene TRBV18; 9 positions agree with TRBD1. The CDR3 loop spans 18 amino acids. V was clipped by 2 bases and J by 2 bases; unmatched bases: 7. CDR1 and CDR2 from the germline V gene are KGHSH and LQKENI. CDR3 in amino acids: CASSPVPGQGAGANVLTF. The CDR3 DNA is TGTGCCAGCTCACCAGTCCCGGGACAGGGAGCTGGGGCCAACGTCCTGACTTTC.

This clone was observed a handful of times. The chain links TRBV5-4 to TRBJ1-5, with D maybe TRBD1 (5 bases). CDR3 size: 15 residues. V lost 2 bases and J 0 bases, leaving 9 bases between the germline ends. Germline values: CDR1 SGHNT, CDR2 YYREEE (reference sequence). The CDR3 region is CASSFGGGSNQPQHF. CDR3 coding DNA: TGTGCCAGCAGCTTTGGGGGGGGTAGCAATCAGCCCCAGCATTTT.

The CDR3 here is CATSLQYSYEQYF. CDR3 coding DNA: TGTGCCACCAGCTTACAGTACTCCTACGAGCAGTACTTC. This chain uses TRBV15 with TRBJ2-7; D not certain. Germline CDR1 and CDR2: LNHNV and YYDKDF (reference sequence). The CDR3 totals 13 residues. The ends were cut back, 5 bases at V and 0 bases at J, with 8 bases in the middle. The full variable domain, rest sourced from reference TRBV15 and TRBJ2-7, is DAMVIQNPRYQVTQFGKPVTLSCSQTLNHNVMYWYQQKSSQAPKLLFHYYDKDFNNEADTPDNFQSRRPNTSFCFLDIRSPGLGDTAMYLCATSLQYSYEQYFGPGTRLTVT.

The chain recombines TRBV29-1 with TRBJ1-4; 9 nucleotides match TRBD1. The CDR3 has 19 amino acids. V lost 0 bases and J lost 4; bases outside the gene matches: 15. From germline, CDR1 is SQVTM and CDR2 ANQGSEA. CDR3 in amino acids: CSVEEGTGYDSWGNEKLFF. The CDR3 DNA reads as TGCAGCGTTGAAGAGGGGACAGGGTACGATAGTTGGGGTAATGAAAAACTGTTTTTT.

The chain couples TRBV3-1 (or the pseudogene TRBV3-2) to TRBJ2-5, with unresolved D. From germline, CDR1 is LGHDT and CDR2 YNNKEL (reference sequence). The germline V and J ends were trimmed by 1 base and 1 base, with 13 bases remaining between them. CDR3 length equals 16 residues. As DNA, the CDR3 is TGTGCCAGCAGCCAAGGTGGACGGCCGCTCCAAGAGACCCAGTACTTC. Amino acid sequence: CASSQGGRPLQETQYF.

The V gene is TRBV9, the J gene TRBJ2-5; tentative D call: TRBD1 (6 bases). The CDR3 totals 16 residues. The V end was cut by 3 bases, the J end by 1 base, with 16 bases between. Germline assignment: CDR1 SGDLS and CDR2 YYNGEE. CDR3 sequence: CASSDGTRPLQETQYF. CDR3 nucleotides: TGTGCCAGCAGCGACGGGACAAGGCCGCTCCAAGAGACCCAGTACTTC.

The V call is TRBV5-6, the J call TRBJ1-6; 8 nucleotides align to TRBD1. The CDR3 contains 15 residues. In germline, CDR1 is SGHDT, CDR2 YYEEEE. J gave up 9 bases and V 0 bases, and 5 bases lay outside the gene matches. DNA for the CDR3: TGTGCCAGCAGCTTGGTTGGACAGGGACCTTCACCCCTCCACTTT. This codes for CASSLVGQGPSPLHF.

V gene TRBV29-1 combines with J gene TRBJ1-1; D unclear. Between the trimmed V and J ends, which lost 3 bases and 1 base, there was a span of 15 bases. Germline V gene lookup returns CDR1 SQVTM and CDR2 ANQGSEA. The length of the CDR3 is 15 residues. CDR3 residues: CSVELEATTNTEAFF. DNA for the CDR3: TGCAGCGTTGAGTTAGAAGCCACAACGAACACTGAAGCTTTCTTT.

This chain links TRBV6-5 with TRBJ2-1, with TRBD2 as a possible D gene (6 bases). Germline assignment: CDR1 MNHEY and CDR2 SVGAGI. The CDR3 contains 14 residues. The germline V and J ends were trimmed by 5 bases and 8 bases, with 16 bases remaining between them. The CDR3 DNA sequence: TGTGCCAGCAGTCTATGGGACTCCACTTATGAGCAGTTCTTC. It encodes CASSLWDSTYEQFF.